This passage covers 5 T cell receptor beta chains from one sample sequenced in a study of T cell changes during pregnancy in multiple sclerosis. Clones were sequenced by immunoSEQ multiplex PCR, and TCRdb holds only the in-frame ones, with some missing. The sample includes tens of thousands of clones, approximately 92% seen only once; the top ten take about 2%. Specimen: peripheral blood, collected in the third trimester of pregnancy. The receptors stem from a female donor in good health, enrolled as a control in a pregnancy study.

The chain employs TRBV13 and TRBJ1-1; D gene ambiguous. The CDR3 has 12 amino acids. V gave up 0 bases and J gave up 11 bases, with 10 bases separating them. Germline CDR1 PRHDT, CDR2 FYEKMQ (reference sequence). This CDR3 reads CASSLGPRGAFF. DNA of the CDR3: TGTGCCAGCAGCTTAGGCCCCCGGGGTGCTTTCTTT.

The V call is TRBV6-6, the J call TRBJ2-1; D possibly corresponds to TRBD2 (6 bases). With 5 bases removed from V and 1 base from J, the gap between germline ends came to 15 bases. The CDR3 is 16 amino acids. The germline gives CDR1 MNHNY, CDR2 SVGAGI (reference sequence). The CDR3 region has the DNA TGTGCCAGCAGTCGAGATTTTGGAGGGTCCTACAATGAGCAGTTCTTC. It specifies CASSRDFGGSYNEQFF.

V usage is TRBV7-9 and J usage is TRBJ1-1, with D maybe TRBD1 (5 bases). V was shortened by 5 bases and J by 9 bases, with 13 bases between the two germline ends. From germline, CDR1 is SEHNR and CDR2 FQNEAQ (reference sequence). The CDR3 length is 12 residues. CDR3 nucleotides: TGTGCCAGCAGCACGACAGCGTCGAAAGCTTTCTTT. It codes for CASSTTASKAFF.

The chain links TRBV14 to TRBJ1-3, with D perhaps TRBD1 (6 bases). Looked up from germline, CDR1 is SGHDN and CDR2 is FVKESK. CDR3 size: 16 residues. V lost 4 bases to trimming and J lost 4 bases, with 17 bases between them. The CDR3 sequence is CASSRPSTGSGNTIYF. CDR3 bases: TGTGCCAGCAGCCGACCGTCCACAGGGTCGGGAAACACCATATATTTT.

The chain is built from TRBV19 and TRBJ2-3; D gene unclear. This CDR3 region has 14 residues. Trimming shortened V by 6 bases and J by 4 bases, and 14 bases separated the two germline ends. Germline assignment: CDR1 LNHDA and CDR2 SQIVND (reference sequence). CDR3 loop: CASSKHQNPDTQYF. The DNA of the CDR3 is TGTGCCAGTAGCAAACACCAAAACCCAGATACGCAGTATTTT.